The 14 T cell receptor beta chains given below trace back to one sample, sequenced in a study of shared clonotypes between healthy human individuals. The naive CD8 fraction comprised CD45RO-negative cells positively selected for CCR7 and excluded terminally differentiated effector memory CD45RA+ cells. The repertoire was sequenced with immunoSEQ multiplex PCR; TCRdb's copy has only in-frame clones and lacks some. There are about 2 million clones in the sample; around 96% occur only once, and 0.85% to 1.3% lies in the top ten. The specimen sequenced was naive CD8+ T cells sorted from blood. These receptors were obtained from a man younger than 30 in good health.

This chain uses TRBV30 with TRBJ1-1; 7 nucleotides agree with TRBD1. This CDR3 has 14 residues. The V gene end was trimmed by 2 bases and the J gene end by 1 base; junction bases not matched to a gene: 4. CDR1 is GTSNPN and CDR2 is SVGIG in the germline V gene (reference sequence). Here the CDR3 DNA reads TGTGCCTGGAGTCCTGGGACAGCGAACACTGAAGCTTTCTTT. Amino acids: CAWSPGTANTEAFF.

The chain links TRBV6-1 to TRBJ2-7; TRBD1 matches at 9 bases. The V gene's germline CDR1 is MNHNS and CDR2 SASEGT. Losses at the gene ends were 6 bases for V and 3 bases for J; bases not matched to a gene: 9. The CDR3 is 15 amino acids. CDR3 DNA sequence: TGTGCCAGCAGGGTTGGGGTGGGACAGGGCTACGAGCAGTACTTC. Translation gives CASRVGVGQGYEQYF.

The chain recombines TRBV6-1 with TRBJ1-5; no firm D call. The length of the CDR3 is 12 residues. Looked up from germline, CDR1 is MNHNS and CDR2 is SASEGT. V was cut by 0 bases and J by 6 bases, with 3 bases left in between. The CDR3 sequence is CASSEALQPQHF. The CDR3 DNA follows: TGTGCCAGCAGTGAAGCTCTTCAGCCCCAGCATTTT.

The J gene is TRBJ2-1, the V gene TRBV7-2; possibly TRBD2 for D (5 bases). The CDR3 consists of 16 residues. V gave up 5 bases and J gave up 0 bases, with 14 bases separating them. The germline V gene has CDR1 SGHTA and CDR2 FQGNSA. The CDR3 nucleotides are TGTGCCAGCAGCCTTAGCGCATCGAGCTCCTACAATGAGCAGTTCTTC. Amino acids: CASSLSASSSYNEQFF.

This chain links TRBV20-1 with TRBJ2-1; TRBD2 matches 7 bases. Looked up from germline, CDR1 is DFQATT and CDR2 is SNEGSKA (reference sequence). The CDR3 is 11 residues long. V shed 6 bases and J 9 bases; nucleotides not matched to a gene: 5. This CDR3 is CSATGGPEQFF. CDR3 DNA: TGCAGTGCGACGGGAGGTCCTGAGCAGTTCTTC.

The chain has TRBV6-6 and TRBJ1-1, with D tentatively TRBD1 (6 bases). The V end lost 5 bases, the J end lost 3 bases, and 19 bases lay between the germline ends. The CDR3 length is 16 residues. Germline assignment: CDR1 MNHNY and CDR2 SVGAGI (reference sequence). DNA for the CDR3: TGTGCCAGCAGTCAGTCGGGGGCTCGCGTAGACACTGAAGCTTTCTTT. This sequence encodes CASSQSGARVDTEAFF.

V is TRBV4-3 and J is TRBJ2-3, with 11 bases matching TRBD2. Per germline, CDR1 LGHNA and CDR2 YSLEER. The CDR3 consists of 14 residues. With V trimmed by 3 bases and J by 5 bases, 1 base remained unmatched. The CDR3 is CASSHGLAGDTQYF. DNA for the CDR3: TGCGCCAGCAGCCATGGACTAGCGGGAGATACGCAGTATTTT.

The CDR3 protein is CATSINRSYQPQHF. The DNA for the CDR3 is TGTGCCACCAGCATAAACAGGTCTTACCAACCCCAGCATTTT. This rearrangement joins TRBV15 to TRBJ1-5, with D tentatively TRBD1 (5 bases). The germline CDR1 and CDR2 sequences are LNHNV and YYDKDF (reference sequence). V dropped 4 bases and J dropped 10 bases, with 17 bases sitting between them. The CDR3 has 14 residues.

The CDR3, as DNA: TGTGCCAGCAGCTTAGGGCTAGCGGGGGGCTTCTCCACAGATACGCAGTATTTT. This gives the protein CASSLGLAGGFSTDTQYF. The chain is built from TRBV7-9 and TRBJ2-3; 11 nucleotides line up with TRBD2. The J segment lost 2 bases and the V segment lost 1 base, leaving 8 bases of the junction unmatched. The CDR3 consists of 18 residues. Germline loops: CDR1 SEHNR, CDR2 FQNEAQ (reference sequence).

The rearrangement joins TRBV7-8 to TRBJ2-1, with a possible D match to TRBD2 (6 bases). The ends were cut back, 5 bases at V and 8 bases at J, with 25 bases in the middle. The CDR3 spans 17 residues. Germline values: CDR1 SGHVS, CDR2 FQNEAQ. CDR3 loop: CASSPGLPGRIGYEQFF. CDR3 nucleotides: TGTGCCAGCAGCCCGGGACTTCCGGGCAGAATCGGTTATGAGCAGTTCTTC.

This clone was detected once. V is TRBV27 and J is TRBJ2-2; 7 nucleotides match TRBD2. Per germline, CDR1 MNHEY and CDR2 SMNVEV (reference sequence). V lost 6 bases to trimming and J lost 7 bases; unmatched junction nucleotides: 11. The CDR3 totals 15 residues. The CDR3 DNA sequence: TGTGCCAGCAGCTGGGGCGGACTAGAGGGCGGGGAGCTGTTTTTT. Its protein is CASSWGGLEGGELFF.

The chain uses TRBV27 and TRBJ2-5, with 7 positions matching TRBD2. V shed 3 bases, J shed 4 bases, and the junction held 2 bases outside the gene matches. In germline, CDR1 is MNHEY, CDR2 SMNVEV (reference sequence). The CDR3 has 13 amino acids. The CDR3 nucleotides are TGTGCCAGCAGTTTTAGGGAGGGAGAGACCCAGTACTTC. It codes for CASSFREGETQYF.

The gene calls are TRBV4-1 and TRBJ2-3, with 8 bases that match TRBD2. The CDR3 contains 14 residues. V was pared by 2 bases and J by 5 bases, with 3 bases of the junction left unmatched. The germline V gene encodes CDR1 MGHRA and CDR2 YSYEKL. CDR3 region: CASSQLAGVDTQYF. The CDR3 DNA sequence: TGCGCCAGCAGCCAACTAGCGGGTGTAGATACGCAGTATTTT.

The V gene is TRBV27, the J gene TRBJ2-7; 7 bases map to TRBD2. This CDR3 has 14 amino acids. CDR1 MNHEY and CDR2 SMNVEV come from the germline V gene (reference sequence). V dropped 2 bases and J dropped 4; count of bases not matched to a gene: 5. The CDR3 loop is CASSLGGERYEQYF. The CDR3 nucleotides read TGTGCCAGCAGTTTAGGGGGGGAGCGGTACGAGCAGTACTTC.